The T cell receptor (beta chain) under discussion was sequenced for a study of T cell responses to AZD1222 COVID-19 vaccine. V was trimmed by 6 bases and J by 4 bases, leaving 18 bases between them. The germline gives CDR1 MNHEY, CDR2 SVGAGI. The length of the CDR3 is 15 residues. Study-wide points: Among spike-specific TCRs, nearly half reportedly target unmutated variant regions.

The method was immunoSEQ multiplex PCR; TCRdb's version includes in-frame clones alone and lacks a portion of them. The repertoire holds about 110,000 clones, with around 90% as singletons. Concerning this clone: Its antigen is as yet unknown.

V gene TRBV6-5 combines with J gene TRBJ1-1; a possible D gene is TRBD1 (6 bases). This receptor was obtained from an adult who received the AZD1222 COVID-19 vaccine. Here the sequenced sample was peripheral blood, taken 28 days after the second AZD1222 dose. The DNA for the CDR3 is TGTGCCAGCAGAACCGGTAGACAGGACCTCACTGAAGCTTTCTTT. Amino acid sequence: CASRTGRQDLTEAFF.